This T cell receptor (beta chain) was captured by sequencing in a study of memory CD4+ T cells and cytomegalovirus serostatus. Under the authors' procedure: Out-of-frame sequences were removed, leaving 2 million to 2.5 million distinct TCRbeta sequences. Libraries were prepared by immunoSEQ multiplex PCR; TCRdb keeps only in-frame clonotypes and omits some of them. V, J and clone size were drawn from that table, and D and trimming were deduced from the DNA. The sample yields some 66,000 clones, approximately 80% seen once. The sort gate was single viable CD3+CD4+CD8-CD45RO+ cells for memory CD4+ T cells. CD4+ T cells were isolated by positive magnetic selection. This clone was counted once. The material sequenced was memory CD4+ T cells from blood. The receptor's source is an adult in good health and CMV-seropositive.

The DNA for the CDR3 is TGTGCCACCAGTTCCGGGGACGCCGCTAACTATGGCTACACCTTC. As protein: CATSSGDAANYGYTF. The V call is TRBV15, the J call TRBJ1-2; D possibly corresponds to TRBD1 (5 bases). The CDR3 has 15 amino acids. CDR1 is LNHNV, CDR2 YYDKDF, per germline (reference sequence). Trimming took 6 bases from V and 0 from J, leaving 14 bases between them.